The 2 T cell receptor beta chains below all came from one sample that was sequenced in a study of regulatory T cells in long-lasting Graves disease. The time point here: newly diagnosed GD, antithyroid drugs for less than 3 months. Making the TCR library involved RNA that had been extracted from PBMCs. Investigators prepared the TCR beta libraries by applying iRepertoire HTBI primers and Arm-PCR of CDR3 regions. A single record per CDR3 protein comes from TCRdb applying MiXCR to the multiplex PCR reads. The sample yields more than 350,000 distinct CDR3 sequences, 14% to 15% seen once. The same data also went into a second study, on T cells in Graves' hyperthyroidism and ophthalmopathy.

This specimen was peripheral blood mononuclear cells (PBMCs), taken at new diagnosis, from a patient treated with antithyroid drugs. The receptors come from a woman aged 25 to 39 with Graves disease.

This clonotype was observed at least ten times. V and J are TRBV7-6 and TRBJ1-3; D remains ambiguous. From germline, CDR1 is SGHVS and CDR2 FNYEAQ. V was pared by 5 bases and J by 3 bases, with 8 bases between. The CDR3 covers 13 residues. For the CDR3, the DNA is TGTGCCAGCAGCAAGGACGATGGAAACACCATATATTTT. Residues: CASSKDDGNTIYF.

This sequence joins TRBV12-3 or TRBV12-4 and TRBJ1-1; 7 positions agree with TRBD1. CDR3 length: 14 residues. V shed 6 bases and J 5 bases; nucleotides not matched to a gene: 9. CDR3 DNA: TGTGCCAGCAGCACTTCGACAGGGATAACTGAAGCTTTCTTT. The encoded protein is CASSTSTGITEAFF.